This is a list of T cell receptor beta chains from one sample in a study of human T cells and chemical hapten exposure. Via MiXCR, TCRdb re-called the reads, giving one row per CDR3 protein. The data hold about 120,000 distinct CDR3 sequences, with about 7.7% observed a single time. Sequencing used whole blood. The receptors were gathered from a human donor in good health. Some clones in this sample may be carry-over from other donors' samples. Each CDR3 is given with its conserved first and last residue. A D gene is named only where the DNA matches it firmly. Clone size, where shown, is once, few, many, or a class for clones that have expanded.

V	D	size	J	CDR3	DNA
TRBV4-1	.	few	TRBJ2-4	CASSQIHGIDIQYF	TGCGCCAGCAGCCAAATCCACGGGATTGACATTCAGTACTTC
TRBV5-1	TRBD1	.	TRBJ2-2	CASSPSGTGDTGELFF	TGCGCCAGCAGCCCTTCCGGGACAGGGGACACCGGGGAGCTGTTTTTT
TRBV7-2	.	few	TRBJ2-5	CASSPIETQYF	TGTGCCAGCAGCCCAATAGAGACCCAGTACTTC
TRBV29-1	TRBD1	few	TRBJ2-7	CSVVRDRAYEQYF	TGCAGCGTTGTGCGGGACAGGGCCTACGAGCAGTACTTC
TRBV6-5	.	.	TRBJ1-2	CASSQTLLGQLRDGYTF	TGTGCCAGCAGTCAAACCCTACTTGGACAGCTACGGGATGGCTACACCTTC
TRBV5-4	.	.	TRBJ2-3	CASSSRTNPDTQYF	TGTGCCAGCAGCTCGAGGACTAACCCAGATACGCAGTATTTT
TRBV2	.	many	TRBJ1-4	CASSERVGTNEKLFF	TGTGCCAGCAGTGAAAGGGTTGGAACTAATGAAAAACTGTTTTTT
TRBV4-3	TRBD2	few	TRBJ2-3	CASSQEGNGGGGNTDTQYF	TGCGCCAGCAGCCAAGAGGGGAATGGCGGCGGGGGGAACACAGATACGCAGTATTTT
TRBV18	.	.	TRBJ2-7	CASSPNGRGGAYEQYF	TGTGCCAGCTCACCAAATGGCAGGGGAGGTGCCTACGAGCAGTACTTC
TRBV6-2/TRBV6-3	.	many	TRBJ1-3	CASSYSGNTIYF	TGTGCCAGCAGTTACTCTGGAAACACCATATATTTT
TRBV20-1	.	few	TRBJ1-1	CSARDRPNTEAFF	TGCAGTGCTAGAGATCGCCCGAACACTGAAGCTTTCTTT
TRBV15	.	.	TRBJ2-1	CATSRAGIPRKFF	TGTGCCACCAGCAGAGCCGGGATTCCGAGGAAGTTCTTC
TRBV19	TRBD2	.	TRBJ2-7	CATSEASGRMENEQYF	TGTGCCACCTCAGAGGCTAGCGGGAGGATGGAGAACGAGCAGTACTTC
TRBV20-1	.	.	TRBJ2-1	CSGPGGPYNEQFF	TGCAGTGGCCCAGGGGGGCCTTACAATGAGCAGTTCTTC
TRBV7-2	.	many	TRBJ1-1	CASSSLGQAEAFF	TGTGCCAGCAGCTCCCTAGGGCAGGCTGAAGCTTTCTTT
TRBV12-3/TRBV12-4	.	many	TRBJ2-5	CASSFRARVETQYF	TGTGCCAGCAGTTTTAGGGCCAGGGTGGAGACCCAGTACTTC
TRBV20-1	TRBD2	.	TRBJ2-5	CSARGVAGGETQYF	TGCAGTGCTAGAGGAGTAGCGGGAGGGGAGACCCAGTACTTC
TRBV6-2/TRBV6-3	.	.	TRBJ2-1	CASNFRAYVNNEQFF	TGTGCCAGCAACTTCCGGGCCTATGTCAACAATGAGCAGTTCTTC